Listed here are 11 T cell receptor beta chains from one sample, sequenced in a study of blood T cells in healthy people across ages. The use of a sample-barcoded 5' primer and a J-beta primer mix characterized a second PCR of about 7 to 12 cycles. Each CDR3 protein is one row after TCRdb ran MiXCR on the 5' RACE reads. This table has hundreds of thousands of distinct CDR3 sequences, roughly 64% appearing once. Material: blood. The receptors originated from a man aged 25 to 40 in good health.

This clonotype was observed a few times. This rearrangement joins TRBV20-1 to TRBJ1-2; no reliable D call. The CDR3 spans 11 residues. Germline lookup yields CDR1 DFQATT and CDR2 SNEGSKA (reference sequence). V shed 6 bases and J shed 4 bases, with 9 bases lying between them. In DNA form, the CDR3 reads TGCAGTGCGCAACAGCCCTATGGCTACACCTTC. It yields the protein CSAQQPYGYTF.

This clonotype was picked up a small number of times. In DNA, the CDR3 is TGTGCCATCAGTGAGTTCGTGCTGGCGGGGGCCTCCTACGAGCAGTACTTC. As protein: CAISEFVLAGASYEQYF. The rearrangement links TRBV10-3 to TRBJ2-7; tentatively, D is TRBD2 (7 bases). The ends were cut back, 1 base at V and 0 bases at J, with 16 bases in the middle. The CDR3 is made up of 17 amino acids. Per the germline V gene, CDR1 is ENHRY and CDR2 is SYGVKD.

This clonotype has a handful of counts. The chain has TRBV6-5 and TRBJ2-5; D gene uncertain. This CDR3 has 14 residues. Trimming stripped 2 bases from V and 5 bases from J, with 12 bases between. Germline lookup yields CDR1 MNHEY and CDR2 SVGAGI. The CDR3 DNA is TGTGCCAGCAGTTACCAGCCCGGGTTGGAGACCCAGTACTTC. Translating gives CASSYQPGLETQYF.

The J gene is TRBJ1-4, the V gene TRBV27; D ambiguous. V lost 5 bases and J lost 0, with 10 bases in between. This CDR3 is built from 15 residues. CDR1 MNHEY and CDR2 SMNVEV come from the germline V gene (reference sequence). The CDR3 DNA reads TGTGCCAGCAGTCCCCTCGGGGCAACTAATGAAAAACTGTTTTTT. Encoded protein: CASSPLGATNEKLFF.

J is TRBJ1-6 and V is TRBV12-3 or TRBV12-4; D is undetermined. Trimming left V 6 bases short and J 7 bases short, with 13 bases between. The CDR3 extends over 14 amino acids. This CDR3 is CASRTVRRNSPLHF. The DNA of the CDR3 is TGTGCCAGCAGGACCGTACGCCGCAATTCACCCCTCCACTTT.

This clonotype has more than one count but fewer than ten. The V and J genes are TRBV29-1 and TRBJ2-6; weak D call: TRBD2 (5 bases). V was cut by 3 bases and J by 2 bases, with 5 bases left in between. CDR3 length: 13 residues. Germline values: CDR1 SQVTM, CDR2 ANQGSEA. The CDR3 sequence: CSVDGAGANVLTF. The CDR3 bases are TGCAGCGTTGACGGGGCTGGGGCCAACGTCCTGACTTTC.

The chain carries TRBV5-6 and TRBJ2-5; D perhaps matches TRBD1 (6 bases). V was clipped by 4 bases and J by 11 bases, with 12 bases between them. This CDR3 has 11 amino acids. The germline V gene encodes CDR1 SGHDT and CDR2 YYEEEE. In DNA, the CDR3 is TGTGCCAGCAGCGGTCAGGGGCAACAGTACTTC. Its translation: CASSGQGQQYF.

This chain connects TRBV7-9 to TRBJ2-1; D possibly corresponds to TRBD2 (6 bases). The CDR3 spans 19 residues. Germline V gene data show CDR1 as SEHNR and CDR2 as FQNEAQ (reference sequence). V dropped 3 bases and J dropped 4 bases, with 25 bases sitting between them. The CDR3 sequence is CASSFIRGGNSGYYNEQFF. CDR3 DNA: TGTGCCAGCAGCTTTATTAGGGGCGGGAATTCTGGCTATTACAATGAGCAGTTCTTC.

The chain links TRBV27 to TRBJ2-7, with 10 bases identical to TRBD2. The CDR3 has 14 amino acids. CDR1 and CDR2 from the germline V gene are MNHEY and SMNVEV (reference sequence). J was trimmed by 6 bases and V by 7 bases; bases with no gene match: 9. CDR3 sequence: CASTKVASGSEQYF. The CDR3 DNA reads TGTGCCAGCACCAAAGTCGCTAGCGGGAGCGAGCAGTACTTC.

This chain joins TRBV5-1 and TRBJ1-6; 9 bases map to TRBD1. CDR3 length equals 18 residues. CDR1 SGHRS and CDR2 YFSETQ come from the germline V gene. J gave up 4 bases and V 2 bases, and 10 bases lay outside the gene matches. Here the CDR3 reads CASSFLYSGTGYNSPLHF. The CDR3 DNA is TGCGCCAGCAGCTTTTTGTATTCCGGGACAGGGTATAATTCACCCCTCCACTTT.

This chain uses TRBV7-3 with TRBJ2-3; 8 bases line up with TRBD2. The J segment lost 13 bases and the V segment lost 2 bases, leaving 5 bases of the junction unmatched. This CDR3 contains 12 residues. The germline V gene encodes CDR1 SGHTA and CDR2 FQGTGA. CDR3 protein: CASSLAGGPKYF. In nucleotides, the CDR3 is TGTGCCAGCAGCTTAGCGGGAGGCCCAAAGTATTTT.